A selection of T cell receptor beta chains follows, all from one sample in a study of beta chain features in type 1 diabetes. Sequenced by immunoSEQ multiplex PCR; TCRdb stores in-frame clones only, minus some. The data show 250,000 to 350,000 clones, over 12% seen once. The material sequenced was naive CD4+ T cells from blood. These TCRs come from a man aged 18 to 29 with type 1 diabetes. Each CDR3 is given with its conserved first and last residue. D genes are given only for firm matches. The listing skips clone size in some rows; elsewhere it reads once, few, many or a size class.

TRBV28	once	TRBJ2-7	TRBD1	CATLNSGTGAPHSRYF	TGTGCCACCCTCAATTCCGGGACAGGGGCCCCTCACAGCAGGTACTTC
TRBV18	few	TRBJ2-2	NA	CASSPDSGNTGELFF	TGTGCCAGCTCACCGGACAGCGGTAACACCGGGGAGCTGTTTTTT
TRBV12-5	few	TRBJ1-2	TRBD1	CASGQTGYGYTF	TGTGCTAGTGGACAGACAGGGTATGGCTACACCTTC
TRBV7-2	few	TRBJ2-7	TRBD1	CASRDRGNEQYF	TGTGCCAGCCGGGACAGGGGCAACGAGCAGTACTTC
TRBV7-9	NA	TRBJ2-2	NA	CASSGTYTGELFF	TGTGCCAGCAGCGGGACTTACACCGGGGAGCTGTTTTTT
TRBV15	NA	TRBJ2-7	NA	CATSRGGSYEQYF	TGTGCCACCAGCAGAGGAGGGTCCTACGAGCAGTACTTC
TRBV5-6	few	TRBJ2-3	NA	CASSLGVREGPDTQYF	TGTGCCAGCAGCTTGGGGGTCAGGGAAGGTCCAGATACGCAGTATTTT
TRBV18	few	TRBJ2-1	TRBD2	CASSRSSGGNEQFF	TGTGCCAGCTCACGATCTAGCGGGGGTAATGAGCAGTTCTTC
TRBV7-9	NA	TRBJ2-3	TRBD2	CASSHSGGPGNF	TGTGCCAGCAGCCATAGCGGGGGGCCGGGTAATTTT
TRBV6-5	few	TRBJ2-4	TRBD1	CASSPKPVTGDIQYF	TGTGCCAGCAGTCCCAAACCTGTCACAGGGGACATTCAGTACTTC
TRBV4-1	NA	TRBJ2-5	TRBD1	CASSQGTGGGQETQYF	TGCGCCAGCAGCCAAGGGACAGGTGGGGGCCAAGAGACCCAGTACTTC
TRBV5-8	few	TRBJ1-5	NA	CASSLERYQPQHF	TGTGCCAGCAGCTTGGAGAGGTATCAGCCCCAGCATTTT
TRBV19	NA	TRBJ2-4	NA	CASSIGRAKNIQYF	TGTGCCAGTAGTATCGGCAGGGCGAAAAACATTCAGTACTTC
TRBV6-6	few	TRBJ1-5	TRBD1	CATAPGTGDVQPQHF	TGTGCCACGGCCCCAGGGACAGGGGACGTTCAGCCCCAGCATTTT
TRBV5-1	NA	TRBJ2-1	TRBD2	CASSSSRGVHNEQFF	TGCGCCAGCAGTTCCAGCCGGGGGGTACACAATGAGCAGTTCTTC
TRBV27	NA	TRBJ2-5	NA	CASSPTGRGGGETQYF	TGTGCCAGCAGTCCTACCGGGCGGGGAGGGGGGGAGACCCAGTACTTC
TRBV18	few	TRBJ1-1	NA	CASSPDMNTEAFF	TGTGCCAGCTCACCCGACATGAACACTGAAGCTTTCTTT
TRBV23-1	NA	TRBJ2-5	TRBD2	CASSHPVGGGETQYF	TGCGCCAGCAGCCACCCCGTCGGGGGGGGAGAGACCCAGTACTTC
TRBV28	few	TRBJ2-7	TRBD1	CASTRQGINEQYF	TGTGCCAGCACCCGACAGGGTATCAACGAGCAGTACTTC
TRBV6-5	few	TRBJ2-6	NA	CASSYSPGANVLTF	TGTGCCAGCAGTTACAGCCCTGGGGCCAACGTCCTGACTTTC
TRBV5-1	few	TRBJ1-1	TRBD1	CASSPAGQGYTEAFF	TGCGCCAGCAGCCCGGCGGGACAGGGATACACTGAAGCTTTCTTT
TRBV7-9	NA	TRBJ1-1	NA	CASSLEGLTEAFF	TGTGCCAGCAGCTTAGAGGGGCTCACTGAAGCTTTCTTT